The following is a T cell receptor (beta chain) sequence with its context. The table lists this clonotype with a few counts. Its antigen remains unidentified. No per-base quality is available; no much larger clone lies one base away. This record belongs to a study of T-cell reconstitution after alpha-beta-depleted transplantation in children (dated by TCRdb to 2016 to 2017). Background for the entire study: T-cell immune reconstitution after TCRalphabeta/CD19-depleted allogeneic hematopoietic cell transplantation in children was quantitatively tracked in the study by means of TCR repertoire profiling.

The cysteine opens and the phenylalanine closes a CDR3 of 14 amino acids. CDR3 DNA is the only sequence kept; it has 42 bases, read in frame from the first base. The germline V gene gives CDR1 as SGHTS and CDR2 as YDEGEE. V is cut by 4 bases and J by 3 bases, and the space between the germline ends is 12 bases. The receptor library was made with PCR. These reads were obtained on an Illumina HiSeq 2500. TCR library preparation used molecular barcoding, with unique molecular identifiers applied to normalize quantification of the TCRbeta repertoire. Starting from the raw public reads, TCRdb applied fastp trimming at Q25, assembled clones with MiXCR and retained in-frame beta chains. Rows are combined by CDR3 protein, so each entry shows the most common genes and DNA. The sample contains some 590,000 distinct CDR3 sequences, over 9.5% of them found a single time. The top ten constitute 4% of the sample.

The source of this sequence is a human donor who donated a stem cell graft to a child with acute myeloid leukemia. The sequences come from PBMCs from the stem cell graft donor, collected from the stem cell graft. The sequence links TRBV5-8 to TRBJ2-3, with the D gene not confidently named. The nucleotides read TGTGCCAGCAGCCTCTGGAGTGGGACAGATACGCAGTATTTT. The resulting protein is CASSLWSGTDTQYF.